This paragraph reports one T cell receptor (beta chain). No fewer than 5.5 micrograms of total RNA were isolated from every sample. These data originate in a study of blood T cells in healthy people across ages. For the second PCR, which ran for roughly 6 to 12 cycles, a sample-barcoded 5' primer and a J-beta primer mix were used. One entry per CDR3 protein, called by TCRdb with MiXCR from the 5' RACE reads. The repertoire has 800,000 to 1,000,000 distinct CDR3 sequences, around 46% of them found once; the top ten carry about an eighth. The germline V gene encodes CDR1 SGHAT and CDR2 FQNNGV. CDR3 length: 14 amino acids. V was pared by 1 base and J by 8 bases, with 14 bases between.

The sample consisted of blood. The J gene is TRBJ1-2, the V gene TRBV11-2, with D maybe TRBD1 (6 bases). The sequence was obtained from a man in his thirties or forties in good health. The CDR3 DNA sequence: TGTGCCAGCAGCTTAGGGCCGGGGGCAGGCGGCTACACCTTC. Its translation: CASSLGPGAGGYTF.